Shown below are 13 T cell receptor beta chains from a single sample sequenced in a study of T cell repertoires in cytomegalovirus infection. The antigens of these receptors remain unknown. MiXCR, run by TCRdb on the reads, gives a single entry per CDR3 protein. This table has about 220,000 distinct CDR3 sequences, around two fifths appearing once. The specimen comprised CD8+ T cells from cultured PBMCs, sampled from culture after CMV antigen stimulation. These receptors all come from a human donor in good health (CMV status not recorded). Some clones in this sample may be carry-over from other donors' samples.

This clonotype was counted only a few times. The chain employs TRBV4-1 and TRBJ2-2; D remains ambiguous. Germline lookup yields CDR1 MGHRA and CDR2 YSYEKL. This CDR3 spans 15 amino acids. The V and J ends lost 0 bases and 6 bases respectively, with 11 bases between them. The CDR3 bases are TGCGCCAGCAGCCAAGAGGAATTGGGGTCCGGGGAGCTGTTTTTT. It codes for CASSQEELGSGELFF.

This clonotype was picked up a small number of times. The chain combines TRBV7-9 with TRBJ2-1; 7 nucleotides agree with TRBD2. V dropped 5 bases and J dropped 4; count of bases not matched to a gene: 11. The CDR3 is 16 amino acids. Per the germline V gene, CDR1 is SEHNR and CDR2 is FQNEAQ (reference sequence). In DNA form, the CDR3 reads TGTGCCAGCAGCCCTTCAGCGGGGATGAGGTACAATGAGCAGTTCTTC. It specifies CASSPSAGMRYNEQFF.

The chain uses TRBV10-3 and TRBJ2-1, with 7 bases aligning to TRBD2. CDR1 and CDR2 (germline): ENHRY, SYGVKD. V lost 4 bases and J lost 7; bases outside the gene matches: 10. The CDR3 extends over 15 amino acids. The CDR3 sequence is CAISGAGAYKNEQFF. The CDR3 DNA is TGTGCCATCAGTGGTGCGGGAGCCTACAAGAATGAGCAGTTCTTC.

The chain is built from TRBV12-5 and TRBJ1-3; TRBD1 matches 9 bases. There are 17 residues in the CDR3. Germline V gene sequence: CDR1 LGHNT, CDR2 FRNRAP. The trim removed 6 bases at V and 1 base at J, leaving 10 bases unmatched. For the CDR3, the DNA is TGTGCTAGTGGACATATTCGGACAGGGGCTTCTGGAAACACCATATATTTT. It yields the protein CASGHIRTGASGNTIYF.

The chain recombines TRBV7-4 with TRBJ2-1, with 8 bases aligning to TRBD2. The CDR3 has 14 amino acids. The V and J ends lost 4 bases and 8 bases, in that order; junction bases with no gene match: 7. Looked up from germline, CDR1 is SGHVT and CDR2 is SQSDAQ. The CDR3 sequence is CASSSGTSLDEQFF. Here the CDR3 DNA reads TGTGCCAGCAGCTCCGGGACTAGTCTCGATGAGCAGTTCTTC.

Here the CDR3 DNA reads TGTGCCAGCACACCACTGTTTGGGGGGAATTCACCCCTCCACTTT. It codes for CASTPLFGGNSPLHF. This chain uses TRBV11-3 with TRBJ1-6; possibly TRBD1 for D (5 bases). The germline V gene encodes CDR1 SGHNT and CDR2 YENEEA. The V end lost 7 bases, the J end lost 7 bases, and 17 bases lay between the germline ends. There are 15 residues in the CDR3.

This CDR3 is CASSTGDRGRRNYGYTF. CDR3 DNA sequence: TGTGCCAGCAGCACGGGGGACAGGGGGCGCAGGAACTATGGCTACACCTTC. The chain links TRBV11-1 to TRBJ1-2; 12 positions agree with TRBD1. In germline, CDR1 is SGHAT, CDR2 FQDESV (reference sequence). This CDR3 comprises 17 residues. The V segment lost 5 bases and the J segment 2 bases; nucleotides outside the gene matches: 9.

CDR3 sequence reads: CASSYGFLGGKNIQYF. The CDR3, as DNA: TGTGCCAGCAGTTACGGGTTTCTCGGGGGAAAAAACATTCAGTACTTC. The rearrangement uses TRBV27 and TRBJ2-4; tentatively, D is TRBD2 (6 bases). The CDR3 length is 16 residues. Germline V lookup: CDR1 MNHEY, CDR2 SMNVEV (reference sequence). V was pared by 4 bases and J by 4 bases, with 17 bases between.

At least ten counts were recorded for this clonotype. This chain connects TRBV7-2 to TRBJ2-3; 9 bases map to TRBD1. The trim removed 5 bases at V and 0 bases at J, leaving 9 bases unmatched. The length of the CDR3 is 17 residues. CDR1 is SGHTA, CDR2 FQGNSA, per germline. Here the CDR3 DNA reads TGTGCCAGCAGCCACCCCCGGGACAGGGCCAGCACAGATACGCAGTATTTT. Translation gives CASSHPRDRASTDTQYF.

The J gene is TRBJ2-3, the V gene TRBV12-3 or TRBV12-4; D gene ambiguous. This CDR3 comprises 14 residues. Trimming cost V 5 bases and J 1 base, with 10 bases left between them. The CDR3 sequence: CASSIGWGTDTQYF. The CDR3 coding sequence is TGTGCCAGCAGTATAGGGTGGGGCACAGATACGCAGTATTTT.

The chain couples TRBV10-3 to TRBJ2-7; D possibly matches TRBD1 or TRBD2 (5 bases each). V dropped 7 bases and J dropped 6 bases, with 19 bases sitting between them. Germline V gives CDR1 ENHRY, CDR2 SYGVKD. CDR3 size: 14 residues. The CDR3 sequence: CAIKSVRDLGEQYF. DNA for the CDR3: TGTGCCATCAAGAGCGTCCGGGACCTTGGCGAGCAGTACTTC.

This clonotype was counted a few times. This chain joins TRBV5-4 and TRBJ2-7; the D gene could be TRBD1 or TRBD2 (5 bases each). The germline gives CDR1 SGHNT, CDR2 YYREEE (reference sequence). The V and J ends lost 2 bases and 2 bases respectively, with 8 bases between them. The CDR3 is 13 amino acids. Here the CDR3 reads CASSFQGAYEQYF. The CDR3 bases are TGTGCCAGCAGCTTTCAGGGAGCCTACGAGCAGTACTTC.

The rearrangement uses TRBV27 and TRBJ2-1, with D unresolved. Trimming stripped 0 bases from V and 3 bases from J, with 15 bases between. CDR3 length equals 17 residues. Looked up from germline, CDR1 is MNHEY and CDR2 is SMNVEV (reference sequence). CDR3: CASSLSTDNGFYNEQFF. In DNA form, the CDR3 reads TGTGCCAGCAGTTTATCCACAGATAACGGTTTCTACAATGAGCAGTTCTTC.